The present entry profiles one T cell receptor (beta chain) with its context. The sample belongs to a study of blood T cell repertoires in COVID-19. Whole-study context: Both acute and convalescent COVID-19 samples were obtained from the United States, Italy and Spain. PBMCs, B-cell-depleted T cells, or T cells provided the cDNA or gDNA that made up the material.

Original data processing: Reference gene primer amplification gave nucleated cell count estimates. Method: immunoSEQ multiplex PCR; TCRdb's copy keeps in-frame clones and lacks some. Clone size and V and J calls were adopted from that table, with D and trimming inferred from the DNA. This sample carries around 260,000 clones, approximately 86% of them seen once, and the ten largest clones take roughly 2%. In germline, CDR1 is LNHNV, CDR2 YYDKDF (reference sequence). The CDR3 spans 14 residues. V lost 3 bases, J lost 9 bases, and 15 bases lay in between. The rearrangement uses TRBV15 and TRBJ2-1; D might be TRBD1 (5 bases). This TCR came from a young man with active or convalescent COVID-19. Input material: peripheral blood. As DNA, the CDR3 is TGTGCCACCAGCAGCCCCGGTTGGGGCGTTGAGCAGTTCTTC. Translated: CATSSPGWGVEQFF.